This T cell receptor (beta chain) was retrieved from a study of OX40 agonist ivuxolimab in advanced cancers. Study-level information: Subjects had a mean age of around 60 years, with a range of about 23 to 90; around 84% were male. Study-wide results and limits: It was not determined which antigens were specifically recognized by the peripheral T cells that had undergone clonal expansion.

Clones were read by immunoSEQ multiplex PCR, and TCRdb kept only the in-frame ones, dropping some. Of around 77,000 clones in the sample, over 80% are singletons; the top ten hold around 6.3%. Comment on this clone: What it recognizes is unknown.

Trimming cost V 8 bases and J 2 bases; bases outside gene matches: 7. The germline V gene encodes CDR1 SGHDT and CDR2 YYEEEE. This CDR3 is built from 14 residues. Blood draws occurred at baseline, cycle 4 day 1, and cycle 7 day 1. The TCR comes from an adult with an advanced solid tumor such as melanoma, head and neck, liver or kidney cancer. Source: CD4+ or CD8+ T cells sorted from blood, taken in a trial of the OX40 agonist ivuxolimab. The rearrangement joins TRBV5-6 to TRBJ2-7, with 10 bases fitting TRBD2. CDR3 DNA sequence: TGTGCCAGTCCAGGGACTAGCGAGACCTACGAGCAGTACTTC. Translating it yields CASPGTSETYEQYF.